This T cell receptor (beta chain) was recorded in a study of cytotoxic CD8 clonotypes in ibrutinib-treated CLL. Across the whole study: Results showed approximately 25 partial and 2 complete responses; following median roughly 68 months, approximately 15 remained remitted, approximately twelve advanced.

General study findings and limits: Few clonotypes were public, and these shrank or held steady under treatment.

As concerns this clone: The antigen is unknown.

Repertoires were generated with immunoSEQ multiplex PCR, while TCRdb's copy carries only in-frame clones and drops some. The sample has about 160,000 clones; roughly 80% are singletons. This CDR3 has 16 amino acids. V lost 5 bases to trimming and J lost 2 bases, with 16 bases between them. Germline V CDR1 and CDR2: SGHVS, FQNEAQ. The gene calls are TRBV7-8 and TRBJ1-5; D remains ambiguous. The material was PBMCs, obtained after 12 months of ibrutinib treatment. This TCR came from a human donor with chronic lymphocytic leukemia. The CDR3: CASSPNRQIRNQPQHF. The CDR3 DNA follows: TGTGCCAGCAGCCCGAACCGGCAGATTCGCAATCAGCCCCAGCATTTT.